The rows below give T cell receptor beta chains drawn from one sample of a study of OX40 agonist ivuxolimab in advanced cancers. Produced via immunoSEQ multiplex PCR; TCRdb's table is partial and in-frame only. Among around 20,000 clones listed, 83% were seen once. The sequencing here drew on CD4+ or CD8+ T cells sorted from blood, taken in a trial of the OX40 agonist ivuxolimab. The receptors derive from an adult with an advanced solid tumor such as melanoma, head and neck, liver or kidney cancer. Both conserved end residues are part of each CDR3. The D gene is left open where the match is weak. Size values are once, few and many counts, or a class for expanded clones, and some rows have none.

CDR3nt,CDR3aa,d_gene,v_gene,j_gene,abundance
TGTGCCAGCAGTATACAGGGGTATGGCTACACCTTC,CASSIQGYGYTF,TRBD1,TRBV25-1,TRBJ1-2,NA
TGTGCCAGCAGTTACACGGGGAGCACCGGGGAGCTGTTTTTT,CASSYTGSTGELFF,NA,TRBV6-6,TRBJ2-2,NA
TGCGCCAGCAGCCCATCGACAGGACTCGACTACGAGCAGTACTTC,CASSPSTGLDYEQYF,NA,TRBV4-3,TRBJ2-7,NA
TGCGCCAGCAGCCAAGATTGGGCAGGGAGCACTGAAGCTTTCTTT,CASSQDWAGSTEAFF,NA,TRBV4-1,TRBJ1-1,NA
TGTGCCAGCAGCTCGTCGACAGGGGTGAACACTGAAGCTTTCTTT,CASSSSTGVNTEAFF,TRBD1,TRBV7-9,TRBJ1-1,NA
TGTGCCATCACTAGCGGGGTTGGCACAGATACGCAGTATTTT,CAITSGVGTDTQYF,TRBD2,TRBV10-3,TRBJ2-3,NA
TGCGCCAGCAGCCAAGATACAGGGGGCTACAATGAGCAGTTCTTC,CASSQDTGGYNEQFF,TRBD1,TRBV4-3,TRBJ2-1,few
TGCGCCAGCAGCCAGGTGACAGGGAGTAATAATGAAAAACTGTTTTTT,CASSQVTGSNNEKLFF,TRBD1,TRBV4-1,TRBJ1-4,NA
TGTGCCAGCCGGTCGTCGGAAGGCTACACCTTC,CASRSSEGYTF,NA,TRBV6-5,TRBJ1-2,NA
TGTGCCAGCAGTTACCTAGGGACAGAAGCTTTCTTT,CASSYLGTEAFF,NA,TRBV6-6,TRBJ1-1,NA
TGTGCCAGCAGCCCCGGGGGGCTCTACGAGCAGTACTTC,CASSPGGLYEQYF,NA,TRBV5-6,TRBJ2-7,once
TGTGCCAGCAGCCAACGGAACACTGAAGCTTTCTTT,CASSQRNTEAFF,NA,TRBV13,TRBJ1-1,NA
TGTGCCAGCAGTTTCCAGGGGGCGAATCAGCCCCAGCATTTT,CASSFQGANQPQHF,TRBD1,TRBV27,TRBJ1-5,NA
TGTGCCAGCAGCTTCTCGGACGTTAGCAACTATGGCTACACCTTC,CASSFSDVSNYGYTF,NA,TRBV7-2,TRBJ1-2,NA
TGTGCCAGCAGTGAAATGTTGGGAGGTGCCCAAGAGACCCAGTACTTC,CASSEMLGGAQETQYF,NA,TRBV2,TRBJ2-5,NA
TGTGCCAGCAGCCCCTACGACACGGGCCCCTACGAGCAGTACTTC,CASSPYDTGPYEQYF,NA,TRBV4-2,TRBJ2-7,NA
TGTGCCAGCAGTCCCACGGACAGAAGAGTCAACAATGAGCAGTTCTTC,CASSPTDRRVNNEQFF,NA,TRBV27,TRBJ2-1,NA
TGTGCCAGCAGCCCGAGCGGCGGGGGTGGGTACGAGCAGTACTTC,CASSPSGGGGYEQYF,TRBD2,TRBV9,TRBJ2-7,once